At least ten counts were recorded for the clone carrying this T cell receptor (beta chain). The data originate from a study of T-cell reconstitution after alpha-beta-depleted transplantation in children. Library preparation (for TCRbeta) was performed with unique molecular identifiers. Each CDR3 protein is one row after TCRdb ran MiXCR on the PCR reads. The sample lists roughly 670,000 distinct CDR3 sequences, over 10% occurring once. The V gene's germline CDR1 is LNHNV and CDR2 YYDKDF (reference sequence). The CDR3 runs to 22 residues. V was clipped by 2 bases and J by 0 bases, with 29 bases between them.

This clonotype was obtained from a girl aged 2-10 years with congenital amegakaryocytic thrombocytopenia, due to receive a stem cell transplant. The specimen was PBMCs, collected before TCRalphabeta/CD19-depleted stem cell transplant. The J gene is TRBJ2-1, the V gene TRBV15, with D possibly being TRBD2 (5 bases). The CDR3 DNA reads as TGTGCCACCAGCAGACACACGGTTTTAGTGGGGAGTTCCGTTAGCTCCTACAATGAGCAGTTCTTC. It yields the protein CATSRHTVLVGSSVSSYNEQFF.